The 26 T cell receptor beta chains presented below share a single source sample, sequenced in a study of blood T cell repertoires in COVID-19. Sequencing was performed with immunoSEQ multiplex PCR; in TCRdb, only in-frame clones are kept and a portion is missing. The top ten clones hold 8.6% of a sample with 130,000 to 150,000 clones, just under 90% of them seen once. Sample: peripheral blood. The receptors here all came from a woman in her 50s with active or convalescent COVID-19.

The V and J genes are TRBV13 and TRBJ2-7, with D possibly being TRBD2 (5 bases). V was pared by 3 bases and J by 0 bases, with 9 bases between. The CDR3 contains 14 residues. CDR1 is PRHDT and CDR2 is FYEKMQ in the germline V gene (reference sequence). Here the CDR3 DNA reads TGTGCCAGCAGCTTGCGGGTAGACTCCTACGAGCAGTACTTC. This sequence encodes CASSLRVDSYEQYF. Based on the CDR3 plus reference TRBV13 and TRBJ2-7, the full variable domain is AAGVIQSPRHLIKEKRETATLKCYPIPRHDTVYWYQQGPGQDPQFLISFYEKMQSDKGSIPDRFSAQQFSDYHSELNMSSLELGDSALYFCASSLRVDSYEQYFGPGTRLTVT.

Details on this clone: Additional DNA sequences in this sample encode the identical CDR3. The V gene is TRBV11-3, the J gene TRBJ2-3, with D perhaps matching TRBD1 (6 bases). Germline V gene sequence: CDR1 SGHNT, CDR2 YENEEA. V lost 8 bases to trimming and J lost 3 bases, with 12 bases between them. The CDR3 extends over 13 amino acids. The CDR3 coding sequence is TGTGCCAGCTCTCCCAGGGGAACAGATACGCAGTATTTT. Protein: CASSPRGTDTQYF.

The V call is TRBV3-1 (or the pseudogene TRBV3-2), the J call TRBJ1-2; TRBD1 might be the D (6 bases). The V gene's germline CDR1 is LGHDT and CDR2 YNNKEL (reference sequence). Trimming stripped 10 bases from V and 2 bases from J, with 11 bases between. This CDR3 is built from 12 residues. Written as DNA, the CDR3 is TGTGCCATTCAGGACAGAAACTATGGCTACACCTTC. It specifies CAIQDRNYGYTF.

The chain combines TRBV24-1 with TRBJ2-7; the match to TRBD1 covers 7 bases. The CDR3 covers 13 residues. Germline CDR1 KGHDR, CDR2 SFDVKD. Unmatched junction bases numbered 7, after V lost 4 bases and J lost 8 bases. The CDR3 reads CATSEIDREKQYF. CDR3 DNA sequence: TGTGCCACCAGTGAGATAGACAGGGAAAAGCAGTACTTC.

V is TRBV11-2 and J is TRBJ2-7, with D tentatively TRBD1 (5 bases). Germline V lookup: CDR1 SGHAT, CDR2 FQNNGV. This CDR3 contains 17 residues. Trimming took 5 bases from V and 4 from J, leaving 24 bases between them. The CDR3 spells CASSKHGAVQATYEQYF. For the CDR3, the DNA is TGTGCCAGCAGCAAACATGGGGCGGTTCAGGCCACATACGAGCAGTACTTC.

This clone has a single count. V gene TRBV20-1 combines with J gene TRBJ2-7; D possibly corresponds to TRBD1 (6 bases). Per the germline V gene, CDR1 is DFQATT and CDR2 is SNEGSKA (reference sequence). The CDR3 runs 11 residues. The V end lost 8 bases, the J end lost 5 bases, and 13 bases lay between the germline ends. CDR3 coding DNA: TGCAGTACCGGGACAACGGACGAGCAGTACTTC. Translated: CSTGTTDEQYF.

V gene TRBV10-3 combines with J gene TRBJ2-1; TRBD1 is a possible D gene (6 bases). The germline gives CDR1 ENHRY, CDR2 SYGVKD. The CDR3 is 13 residues long. Between the trimmed V and J ends, which lost 2 bases and 5 bases, there was a span of 7 bases. CDR3 region: CAISERDNNEQFF. The CDR3 DNA sequence: TGTGCCATCAGTGAGAGGGACAACAATGAGCAGTTCTTC.

The V call is TRBV19, the J call TRBJ2-7; TRBD1 matches 10 bases. The germline V gene encodes CDR1 LNHDA and CDR2 SQIVND (reference sequence). The CDR3 covers 15 residues. Unmatched junction bases numbered 5, after V lost 3 bases and J lost 3 bases. CDR3 DNA: TGTGCCAGTAGTATTGTGGGGACAGGGGTCTACGAGCAGTACTTC. Translation gives CASSIVGTGVYEQYF.

The chain employs TRBV10-1 and TRBJ1-4; possibly TRBD1 for D (6 bases). The ends were cut back, 3 bases at V and 7 bases at J, with 12 bases in the middle. Germline CDR1 WNHNN, CDR2 SYGVQD (reference sequence). The CDR3 runs 14 residues. CDR3 sequence reads: CASSERDTPEKLFF. Written as DNA, the CDR3 is TGCGCCAGCAGTGAAAGGGACACCCCTGAAAAACTGTTTTTT.

This clone was found a few times. The chain joins TRBV5-1 to TRBJ2-2; the D gene is possibly TRBD2 (5 bases). V was trimmed by 0 bases and J by 6 bases, leaving 12 bases between them. This CDR3 is built from 15 residues. Germline V gene lookup returns CDR1 SGHRS and CDR2 YFSETQ. CDR3 nucleotides: TGCGCCAGCAGCTTGGGACATAGCGATTCCGGGGAGCTGTTTTTT. It yields the protein CASSLGHSDSGELFF.

A few counts support this clone. The rearrangement links TRBV19 to TRBJ2-7; 8 nucleotides line up with TRBD2. The CDR3 spans 15 residues. The germline V gene has CDR1 LNHDA and CDR2 SQIVND (reference sequence). After removal of 6 bases from V and 0 bases from J, the junction contained 7 bases not matched to a gene. This chain's CDR3 is CASSARGGSSYEQYF. In DNA, the CDR3 is TGTGCCAGTAGCGCCCGGGGGGGCAGCTCCTACGAGCAGTACTTC.

V and J are TRBV2 and TRBJ2-4; 7 bases are shared with TRBD1. Trimming removed 6 bases from V and 9 bases from J; junction bases left unmatched: 8. The V gene's germline CDR1 is SNHLY and CDR2 FYNNEI. This CDR3 spans 13 amino acids. Here the CDR3 DNA reads TGTGCCAGCAGAGGGGGCCCCGGAATCATTCAGTACTTC. This translates into CASRGGPGIIQYF.

This chain joins TRBV20-1 and TRBJ2-5; no clear D gene. Trimming cost V 2 bases and J 2 bases, with 3 bases left between them. CDR1 is DFQATT, CDR2 SNEGSKA, per germline (reference sequence). This CDR3 is 11 amino acids long. CDR3 sequence: CSARSQETQYF. CDR3 DNA: TGCAGTGCTAGATCACAAGAGACCCAGTACTTC.

The chain recombines TRBV6-2 or TRBV6-3 with TRBJ2-7, with 10 bases lining up with TRBD2. Germline loops: CDR1 MNHEY, CDR2 SVGEGT. This CDR3 is built from 17 residues. Germline trimming cut 2 bases from V and 4 bases from J; bases unmatched to any gene: 11. CDR3 DNA sequence: TGTGCCAGCAGTTACACACCGGGACTAGCGAGGTTGTACGAGCAGTACTTC. Amino acids: CASSYTPGLARLYEQYF.

The chain is built from TRBV18 and TRBJ2-1; D might be TRBD2 (6 bases). V shed 3 bases and J shed 7 bases, with 13 bases lying between them. There are 14 residues in the CDR3. Germline V lookup: CDR1 KGHSH, CDR2 LQKENI. CDR3 nucleotides: TGTGCCAGCTCACCGCAGACTAGTCTGAATGAGCAGTTCTTC. Amino acids: CASSPQTSLNEQFF.

The chain is built from TRBV30 and TRBJ2-1; D not resolved. V was trimmed by 2 bases and J by 6 bases, leaving 14 bases between them. Germline V gene lookup returns CDR1 GTSNPN and CDR2 SVGIG (reference sequence). This CDR3 spans 14 amino acids. CDR3 DNA: TGTGCCTGGAGTAAAACCGTCGGTCCCAATGAGCAGTTCTTC. It yields the protein CAWSKTVGPNEQFF.

V and J are TRBV7-2 and TRBJ2-2, with D perhaps matching TRBD2 (5 bases). This CDR3 has 16 amino acids. Germline values: CDR1 SGHTA, CDR2 FQGNSA. The V end lost 1 base, the J end lost 6 bases, and 15 bases lay between the germline ends. CDR3 DNA: TGTGCCAGCAGCTTAGTCGGTAGCGAGGTTGCCGGGGAGCTGTTTTTT. Encoded protein: CASSLVGSEVAGELFF.

J is TRBJ2-1 and V is TRBV30, with 9 bases lining up with TRBD2. V lost 3 bases, J lost 8 bases, and 8 bases stayed unmatched. The CDR3 contains 14 residues. Germline loops: CDR1 GTSNPN, CDR2 SVGIG (reference sequence). For the CDR3, the DNA is TGTGCCTGGAGCAATAGCGGGAGTAGTGATGAGCAGTTCTTC. This encodes CAWSNSGSSDEQFF.

The V gene is TRBV6-2 or TRBV6-3, the J gene TRBJ1-5; D call uncertain. Trimming shortened V by 5 bases and J by 0 bases, and 5 bases separated the two germline ends. CDR3 length: 13 amino acids. CDR1 MNHEY and CDR2 SVGEGT come from the germline V gene. The chain's CDR3 is CASSAASNQPQHF. As DNA, the CDR3 is TGTGCCAGCAGTGCGGCTAGCAATCAGCCCCAGCATTTT.

The chain combines TRBV4-1 with TRBJ2-1; 10 bases line up with TRBD2. The CDR3 runs to 15 residues. Trimming cost V 1 base and J 8 bases; bases outside gene matches: 5. Germline V CDR1 and CDR2: MGHRA, YSYEKL. The CDR3 reads CASSQASGRIDEQFF. The DNA of the CDR3 is TGCGCCAGCAGCCAAGCTAGCGGGAGAATCGATGAGCAGTTCTTC.

The CDR3 reads CASSLLSGNTIYF. DNA of the CDR3: TGTGCCAGTTCTTTACTGTCTGGAAACACCATATATTTT. V and J are TRBV6-5 and TRBJ1-3; D remains ambiguous. V was shortened by 9 bases and J by 1 base, with 10 bases between the two germline ends. Germline assignment: CDR1 MNHEY and CDR2 SVGAGI. The CDR3 contains 13 residues.

The chain has TRBV7-8 and TRBJ1-1, with a weak D call TRBD1 (6 bases). Trimming removed 0 bases at V and 4 bases at J, with 12 bases between. The germline CDR1 and CDR2 sequences are SGHVS and FQNEAQ. The length of the CDR3 is 15 residues. CDR3: CASSLAPGVSTEAFF. The CDR3 DNA is TGTGCCAGCAGCTTAGCCCCAGGGGTCAGCACTGAAGCTTTCTTT.

The genes are TRBV5-1 and TRBJ2-3, with D maybe TRBD2 (5 bases). Deletions cut 6 bases from V and 6 bases from J, with 23 bases between. Germline CDR1 and CDR2: SGHRS and YFSETQ. CDR3 length: 16 amino acids. The CDR3 reads CASTPSEGRRSDTQYF. DNA of the CDR3: TGCGCCAGCACCCCTTCTGAAGGGAGAAGATCGGATACGCAGTATTTT.

The chain couples TRBV20-1 to TRBJ2-2; 9 bases align to TRBD2. Trimming cost V 3 bases and J 5 bases; bases outside gene matches: 4. The CDR3 is 14 amino acids. Looked up from germline, CDR1 is DFQATT and CDR2 is SNEGSKA (reference sequence). CDR3 nucleotides: TGCAGTGCTAGTTCCCTAGCGGGAACCGGGGAGCTGTTTTTT. This translates into CSASSLAGTGELFF.

The gene calls are TRBV11-2 and TRBJ2-2; D unresolved. The germline V and J ends were trimmed by 5 bases and 1 base, with 14 bases remaining between them. The germline V gene encodes CDR1 SGHAT and CDR2 FQNNGV. The CDR3 has 16 residues. The chain's CDR3 is CASSRGGGWNTGELFF. CDR3 bases: TGTGCCAGCAGCCGAGGTGGTGGGTGGAACACCGGGGAGCTGTTTTTT. The full variable domain, rest sourced from reference TRBV11-2 and TRBJ2-2, is EAGVAQSPRYKIIEKRQSVAFWCNPISGHATLYWYQQILGQGPKLLIQFQNNGVVDDSQLPKDRFSAERLKGVDSTLKIQPAKLEDSAVYLCASSRGGGWNTGELFFGEGSRLTVL.

The chain joins TRBV6-2 or TRBV6-3 to TRBJ2-5; 8 bases map to TRBD2. In germline, CDR1 is MNHEY, CDR2 SVGEGT. J lost 0 bases, V lost 6 bases, and 3 bases had no gene match. The CDR3 has 14 residues. CDR3 amino acids: CASSGGAYQETQYF. The DNA for the CDR3 is TGTGCCAGCAGCGGGGGGGCGTACCAAGAGACCCAGTACTTC.